This T cell receptor (beta chain) was retrieved from a study of T cell responses to AZD1222 COVID-19 vaccine. There are 12 residues in the CDR3. Trimming took off 3 bases at V and 4 bases at J, with 6 bases between the two ends. In germline, CDR1 is WSHSY, CDR2 SAAADI. Second-dose intervals near 4 or 12 weeks were combined. As regards this clone: Its cognate antigen is unknown.

Study observations and caveats: Epitopes outside B.1.351 and B.1.1.7 mutated regions reportedly drew nearly half of spike TCRs.

Sequencing was performed with immunoSEQ multiplex PCR; in TCRdb, only in-frame clones are kept and a portion is missing. The table lists 110,000 or so clones, 70% to 90% of them singletons. Specimen: peripheral blood, collected 28 days after the second AZD1222 dose. This chain links TRBV10-2 with TRBJ1-2; D not certain. The source is an adult who received the AZD1222 COVID-19 vaccine. The CDR3 loop reads CASSEGGYGYTF. Here the CDR3 DNA reads TGCGCCAGCAGTGAAGGAGGCTATGGCTACACCTTC.